The T cell receptor (beta chain) described here comes from a study of blood T cell repertoires in COVID-19. Study summary: In each case, the material was cDNA or gDNA derived from T cells, B-cell-depleted T cells, or PBMCs.

This CDR3 has 13 residues. From germline, CDR1 is SGHNT and CDR2 YYREEE (reference sequence). Trimming cost V 4 bases and J 6 bases; bases outside gene matches: 3. Authors' data handling: From reference gene primer amplification, estimates of nucleated cell counts were derived. The assay was immunoSEQ multiplex PCR, and TCRdb's table has in-frame clones only and misses some. The V and J calls and clone size were taken over from that table, and D and trimming were inferred from the DNA. This table holds 150,000 to 200,000 clones, about 91% found once. V and J are TRBV5-4 and TRBJ1-4; 7 positions agree with TRBD1. Sample: PBMCs or T cells enriched from blood (not recorded which). The clonotype originates from a middle-aged woman with acute COVID-19. The CDR3 region has the DNA TGTGCCAGCAGCGTCGACAGGGATGAAAAACTGTTTTTT. It encodes CASSVDRDEKLFF.